Each of the 13 T cell receptor beta chains below was sequenced from the same sample in a study of CD8+CD57+ T cells in acquired aplastic anemia listed by TCRdb under 2018. The patients picked for sequencing were ones in whom flow cytometry had shown an expansion of CD8+CD57+ cells. Data came from an Illumina HiSeq 2000. Profiling of TCR beta VDJ combinations and CDR3 sequences used genomic DNA as the template. TCRdb trimmed public reads at Q25 via fastp, called clones via MiXCR and kept in-frame beta chains. Entries are consolidated by CDR3 protein sequence, retaining the most common genes and DNA. Counted in this sample were around 500,000 distinct CDR3 sequences; around a third of them appeared once. The top ten clones comprise under 0.95% of the sample. Sequencing was performed on sorted CD4+, CD8+, or CD8+CD57+ T cells (not recorded which) from PBMCs. These receptors all come from a human donor with aplastic anemia.

This chain links TRBV5-1 with TRBJ1-1; tentatively, D is TRBD1 (6 bases). The CDR3 length is 14 residues. The germline V and J ends were trimmed by 4 bases and 13 bases, with 23 bases remaining between them. Germline V gene sequence: CDR1 SGHRS, CDR2 YFSETQ. CDR3 region: CASSNRDNPQVLFF. The CDR3 DNA is TGCGCCAGCAGCAATCGGGACAACCCTCAGGTTCTTTTCTTT.

This clonotype has ten or more counts. The chain is built from TRBV15 and TRBJ1-3; a possible D gene is TRBD1 (5 bases). The CDR3 covers 16 residues. V lost 0 bases and J lost 2, with 11 bases in between. Germline V gives CDR1 LNHNV, CDR2 YYDKDF (reference sequence). CDR3 residues: CATSRDRGSAGNTIYF. Written as DNA, the CDR3 is TGTGCCACCAGCAGAGATAGGGGCAGTGCTGGAAACACCATATATTTT.

This clonotype was seen a handful of times. The CDR3 sequence: CATSDPRVVSEAFF. The DNA for the CDR3 is TGTGCCACCAGTGACCCCAGGGTAGTATCTGAAGCTTTCTTT. The V call is TRBV24-1, the J call TRBJ1-1; tentatively, D is TRBD1 (5 bases). The CDR3 has 14 residues. Between the trimmed V and J ends, which lost 4 bases and 6 bases, there was a span of 14 bases. CDR1 and CDR2 (germline): KGHDR, SFDVKD.

The CDR3 loop is CASRISGRYGTQYF. CDR3 sequence (DNA): TGTGCCAGCAGGATTAGCGGGAGGTACGGGACCCAGTACTTC. The chain carries TRBV2 and TRBJ2-5; 10 bases are a match to TRBD2. Germline CDR1 SNHLY, CDR2 FYNNEI. The CDR3 has 14 amino acids. Trimming took 6 bases from V and 7 from J; bases not matched to a gene: 8.

This clonotype was observed a few times. The rearrangement links TRBV27 to TRBJ1-2, with D unresolved. The ends were cut back, 6 bases at V and 2 bases at J, with 16 bases in the middle. There are 15 residues in the CDR3. CDR1 is MNHEY and CDR2 is SMNVEV in the germline V gene (reference sequence). DNA of the CDR3: TGTGCCAGCAGCCCAATTTTTAGCCAAAACTATGGCTACACCTTC. This translates into CASSPIFSQNYGYTF.

Remarks on this clonotype: Germline and junction disagree at one end, which may indicate a read error. The V gene is TRBV2, the J gene TRBJ2-7, with D tentatively TRBD1 (5 bases). The CDR3 covers 12 residues. The V gene's germline CDR1 is SNHLY and CDR2 FYNNEI. CDR3 in DNA: TGTGCCAGCAGTACGACAGTCTACGGGCAGTACTTC. It codes for CASSTTVYGQYF.

This clonotype came up many times. The rearrangement links TRBV2 to TRBJ2-4; tentatively, D is TRBD2 (5 bases). Trimming shortened V by 4 bases and J by 8 bases, and 12 bases separated the two germline ends. Looked up from germline, CDR1 is SNHLY and CDR2 is FYNNEI. The CDR3 runs 13 residues. In nucleotides, the CDR3 is TGTGCCAGCAGTGTGGCAGCCGGGGACATTCAGTACTTC. Its translation is CASSVAAGDIQYF.

This chain links TRBV9 with TRBJ2-3; the D is unclear. CDR3 length: 15 amino acids. The germline gives CDR1 SGDLS, CDR2 YYNGEE. V lost 4 bases to trimming and J lost 0 bases, with 12 bases between them. The CDR3 nucleotides are TGTGCCAGCAGCCACTCGTATTCTAGCACAGATACGCAGTATTTT. Its translation is CASSHSYSSTDTQYF.

There are a few counts of this clonotype. The chain carries TRBV29-1 and TRBJ1-2, with TRBD1 identical over 7 bases. The trim removed 6 bases at V and 3 bases at J, leaving 7 bases unmatched. Germline assignment: CDR1 SQVTM and CDR2 ANQGSEA. The CDR3 loop spans 13 amino acids. The CDR3 nucleotides read TGCAGCGTCGACAGGGTGGGGGACTATGGCTACACCTTC. Encoded protein: CSVDRVGDYGYTF.

As to this clonotype: A read error may explain this, as a much larger clone is one base away. This sequence joins TRBV5-1 and TRBJ1-2; D is undetermined. This CDR3 contains 13 residues. Trimming took 4 bases from V and 4 from J, leaving 11 bases between them. Looked up from germline, CDR1 is SGHRS and CDR2 is YFSETQ. The CDR3 DNA reads TGCGCCAGCAGCACCGGCAGGACCTATGGCTACACCTTC. Translation gives CASSTGRTYGYTF.

This clonotype was recorded many times. The chain employs TRBV7-9 and TRBJ1-3; no definite D call. This CDR3 region has 11 residues. With 3 bases removed from V and 6 bases from J, the gap between germline ends came to 3 bases. Looked up from germline, CDR1 is SEHNR and CDR2 is FQNEAQ (reference sequence). CDR3 sequence reads: CASSLLNTIYF. For the CDR3, the DNA is TGTGCCAGCAGCTTGCTAAACACCATATATTTT.

In its sample, this clonotype was seen a few times. CDR3 region: CASSLVGGGNEQFF. CDR3 DNA sequence: TGTGCCAGCAGCTTAGTGGGTGGCGGCAATGAGCAGTTCTTC. The chain recombines TRBV7-2 with TRBJ2-1; D is uncertain. This CDR3 has 14 residues. The germline V and J ends were trimmed by 1 base and 6 bases, with 10 bases remaining between them. Per the germline V gene, CDR1 is SGHTA and CDR2 is FQGNSA.

This clonotype was counted ten times or more. V and J are TRBV7-6 and TRBJ2-1; D is unresolved. The CDR3 spans 11 residues. In germline, CDR1 is SGHVS, CDR2 FNYEAQ. V was shortened by 5 bases and J by 5 bases, with 4 bases between the two germline ends. CDR3 sequence: CASSTNNEQFF. The CDR3 DNA sequence: TGTGCCAGCAGCACAAACAATGAGCAGTTCTTC.